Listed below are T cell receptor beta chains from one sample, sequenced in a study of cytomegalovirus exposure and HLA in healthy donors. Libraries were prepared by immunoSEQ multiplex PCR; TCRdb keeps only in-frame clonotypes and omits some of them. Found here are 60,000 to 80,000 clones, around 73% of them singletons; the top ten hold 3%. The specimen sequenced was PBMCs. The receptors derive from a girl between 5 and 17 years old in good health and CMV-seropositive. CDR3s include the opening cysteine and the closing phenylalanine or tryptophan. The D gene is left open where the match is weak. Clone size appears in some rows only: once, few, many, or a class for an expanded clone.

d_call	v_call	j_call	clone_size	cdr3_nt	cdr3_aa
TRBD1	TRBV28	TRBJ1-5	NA	TGTGCCAGCACTATTGTTACAGGGGATCAGCCCCAGCATTTT	CASTIVTGDQPQHF
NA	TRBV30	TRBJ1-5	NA	TGTGCCTGGAGTCCCTTGCGGGGCAATCAGCCCCAGCATTTT	CAWSPLRGNQPQHF
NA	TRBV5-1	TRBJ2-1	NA	TGCGCCAGCAGCTTGGACGGGAGTATCTACGATGAGCAGTTCTTC	CASSLDGSIYDEQFF
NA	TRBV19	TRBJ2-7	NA	TGTGCCAGTAGTATCCGGACAGCCAACTACGAGCAGTACTTC	CASSIRTANYEQYF
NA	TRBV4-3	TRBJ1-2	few	TGCGCCAGCAGCCAAGATCCTGGCAATATCTATGGCTACACCTTC	CASSQDPGNIYGYTF
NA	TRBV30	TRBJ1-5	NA	TGTGCCTGGAGTGACGGGGGCAATCAGCCCCAGCATTTT	CAWSDGGNQPQHF
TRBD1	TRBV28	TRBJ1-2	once	TGTGCCACCAGTTTCTCGGACAGGACTAACTATGGCTACACCTTC	CATSFSDRTNYGYTF
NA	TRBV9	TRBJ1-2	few	TGTGCCAGCAGCCCAGGCACAGGGACCCATGGCTACACCTTC	CASSPGTGTHGYTF
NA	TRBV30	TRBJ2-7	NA	TGTGCCTGGAGTGTGGACAGTCGCTACGAGCAGTACTTC	CAWSVDSRYEQYF
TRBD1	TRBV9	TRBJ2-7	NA	TGTGCCAGCAGCGCCGGGACAGGGGAATTCTACGAGCAGTACTTC	CASSAGTGEFYEQYF
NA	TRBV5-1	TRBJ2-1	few	TGCGCCAGCAGCTTGGTACAGGGAGGGGGTGAGCAGTTCTTC	CASSLVQGGGEQFF
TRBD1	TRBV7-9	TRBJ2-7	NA	TGTGCCAGCAGCTCGGCCACCCTGGACAGGAACTACGAGCAGTACTTC	CASSSATLDRNYEQYF
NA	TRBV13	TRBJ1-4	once	TGTGCCAGCGCCCGGACAGAGTTGAATGAAAAACTGTTTTTT	CASARTELNEKLFF
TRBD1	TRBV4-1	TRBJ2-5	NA	TGCGCCAGCAGCCAAGAGGGCAGGGGGTTCCAAGAGACCCAGTACTTC	CASSQEGRGFQETQYF
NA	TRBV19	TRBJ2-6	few	TGTGCCAGTAGTAACCCTAGCTCTGGGGCCAACGTCCTGACTTTC	CASSNPSSGANVLTF
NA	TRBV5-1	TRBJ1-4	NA	TGCGCCAGCGGTATGACAGCAACTAATGAAAAACTGTTTTTT	CASGMTATNEKLFF
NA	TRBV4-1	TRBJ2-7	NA	TGCGCCAGCAGCCAGACGACAGGTGCCACCTACGAGCAGTACTTC	CASSQTTGATYEQYF
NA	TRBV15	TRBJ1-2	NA	TGTGCCACCAGCAAAGACCTGACAGTAGACTATGGCTACACCTTC	CATSKDLTVDYGYTF
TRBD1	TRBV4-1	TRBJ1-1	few	TGCGCCAGCACTCCAGGTGTGGGACAGGGGGAATCGGACACTGAAGCTTTCTTT	CASTPGVGQGESDTEAFF
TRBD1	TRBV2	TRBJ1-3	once	TGTGCCAGCAGTGCGTCCCGGGACAGGGGGAACACCATATATTTT	CASSASRDRGNTIYF
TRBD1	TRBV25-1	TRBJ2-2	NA	TGTGCCAGCAGTGACCCCGACAGGGGTGGGGAGCTGTTTTTT	CASSDPDRGGELFF
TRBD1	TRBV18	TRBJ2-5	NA	TGTGCCAGCTCACCCCGACAGGGGATGGGGGAGACCCAGTACTTC	CASSPRQGMGETQYF
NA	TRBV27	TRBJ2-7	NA	TGTGCCAGCAGTTTTCTTGGGGCGCGGGAGCAGTACTTC	CASSFLGAREQYF
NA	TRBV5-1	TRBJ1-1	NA	TGCGCCAGCAGTCTTCGACGGGGCACTGAAGCTTTCTTT	CASSLRRGTEAFF
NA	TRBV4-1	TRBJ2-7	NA	TGCGCCAGCAGCCAAACCCTAATGCAGGGCAGGGTGAGCTCCTACGAGCAGTACTTC	CASSQTLMQGRVSSYEQYF
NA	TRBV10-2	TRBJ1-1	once	TGCGCCAGTACCGAGGCAGGAAGCGGTGAAGCTTTCTTT	CASTEAGSGEAFF
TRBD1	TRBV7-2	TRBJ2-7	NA	TGTGCCAGCAGCTCTCCAGTGGCGGGACAGGGCAGCGAGCAGTACTTC	CASSSPVAGQGSEQYF
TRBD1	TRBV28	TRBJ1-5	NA	TGTGCCAGCAGTTTAGGACAGGGCTACAGGCAGCCCCAGCATTTT	CASSLGQGYRQPQHF
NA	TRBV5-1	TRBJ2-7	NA	TGCGCCAGCAGCCTTGCTACAGGGCCCTACGAGCAGTACTTC	CASSLATGPYEQYF
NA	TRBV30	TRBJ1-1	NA	TGTGCCTGGAGACTCCCGATAACCTTAGATACAGGGTTTAAATGGGAAAACACTGAAGCTTTCTTT	CAWRLPITLDTGFKWENTEAFF
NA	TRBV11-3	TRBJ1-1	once	TGTGCCAGCAGCCGATCAGGGTTAGGGAACACTGAAGCTTTCTTT	CASSRSGLGNTEAFF
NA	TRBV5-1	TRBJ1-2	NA	TGCGCCAGCAGCTTGGATCCCGGGATCTATGGCTACACCTTC	CASSLDPGIYGYTF
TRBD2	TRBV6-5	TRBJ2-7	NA	TGTGCCAGCAGTACTTTAGCGGGGGCAACCTACGAGCAGTACTTC	CASSTLAGATYEQYF
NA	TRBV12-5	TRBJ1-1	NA	TGTGCTAGCCGCGGGGTATTAAAGGCTGAAGCTTTCTTT	CASRGVLKAEAFF
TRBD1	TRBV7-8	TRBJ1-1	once	TGTGCCAGCAGCTTCGACAGGGAGAGGAACACTGAAGCTTTCTTT	CASSFDRERNTEAFF
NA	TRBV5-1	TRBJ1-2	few	TGCGCCAGCAGCTTGGGGGATCAGGGGCCGTTTCATGGCTACACCTTC	CASSLGDQGPFHGYTF
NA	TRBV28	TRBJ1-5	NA	TGTGTCACCTCCCCGGGGGGTAGCAATCAGCCCCAGCATTTT	CVTSPGGSNQPQHF
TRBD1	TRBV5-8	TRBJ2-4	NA	TGTGCCAGCATAAAGGGGGACAGTAAAAACATTCAGTACTTC	CASIKGDSKNIQYF
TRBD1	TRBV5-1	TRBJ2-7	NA	TGCGCCAGCAGCCGGGGACAGGCAGGGGTCAGTTACGAGCAGTACTTC	CASSRGQAGVSYEQYF
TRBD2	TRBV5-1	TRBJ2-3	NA	TGCGCCACCTCCGGGACTAGCGGGACGTGGACGCAGTATTTT	CATSGTSGTWTQYF
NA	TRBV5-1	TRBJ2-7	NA	TGCGCCAGCAGCTTGGGGGACACACCCTACGAGCAGTACTTC	CASSLGDTPYEQYF
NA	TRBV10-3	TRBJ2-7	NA	TGTGCCATTCGACAATCAACGGCGGGACGTCACTACGAGCAGTACTTC	CAIRQSTAGRHYEQYF
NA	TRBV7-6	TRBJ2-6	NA	TGTGCCAGCAGCTTAGAAGGACAGCCCCACTCTGGGGCCAACGTCCTGACTTTC	CASSLEGQPHSGANVLTF
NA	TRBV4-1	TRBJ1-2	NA	TGCGCCAGCAGCCAAGTACAGGGCGTCTGGGTGGGTGGCTACACCTTC	CASSQVQGVWVGGYTF
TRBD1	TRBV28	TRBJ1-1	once	TGTGCCAGCAGTACGCCAGGGGGCAACACTGAAGCTTTCTTT	CASSTPGGNTEAFF
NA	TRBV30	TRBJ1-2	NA	TGTGCCTGGGGACAAGGCCCCTTCAGCTATGGCTACACCTTC	CAWGQGPFSYGYTF
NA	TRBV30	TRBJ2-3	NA	TGTGCCTGGAGTCCTCGACGGACTAGCACAGATACGCAGTATTTT	CAWSPRRTSTDTQYF
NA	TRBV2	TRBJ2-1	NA	TGTGCCAGCGGGAGACTAGACGGAGGTGAGCAGTTCTTC	CASGRLDGGEQFF